A selection of T cell receptor beta chains follows, all from one sample in a study of T cells in Graves' hyperthyroidism and ophthalmopathy. TCRdb fed the multiplex PCR reads into MiXCR, producing one record per CDR3 protein. There are 690,000 or so distinct CDR3 sequences in the sample; roughly 20% occur only once, and around 15% lies in the top ten. Sample: blood. The origin of the receptors is a woman aged 45 to 65 with Graves' hyperthyroidism that later progressed to Graves' ophthalmopathy. Each CDR3 is given with its conserved first and last residue. Each record gives: CDR3 protein, CDR3 DNA, J gene, D gene, V gene, CDR3 length, clone size. D genes are given only for firm matches. Not all rows give a size; the values are once, few, many and, for expanded clones, a class.

CSVEGLREWNMNTEAFF,TGCAGCGTTGAAGGCCTCAGGGAGTGGAACATGAACACTGAAGCTTTCTTT,TRBJ1-1,NA,TRBV29-1,17,NA
CASTGWGQSSYNEQFF,TGTGCCAGCACCGGGTGGGGACAGAGCTCCTACAATGAGCAGTTCTTC,TRBJ2-1,TRBD1,TRBV7-8,16,few
CASSLVAGGLREQYF,TGCGCCAGCAGCTTGGTGGCGGGGGGCCTTCGGGAGCAGTACTTC,TRBJ2-7,TRBD2,TRBV5-1,15,many
CASSLRGLAKNIQYF,TGCGCCAGCAGCTTGCGGGGTCTAGCCAAAAACATTCAGTACTTC,TRBJ2-4,NA,TRBV5-1,15,few
CASSQDLLGSGYTF,TGTGCCAGCAGCCAAGACCTTCTGGGTTCTGGCTACACCTTC,TRBJ1-2,NA,TRBV3-1,14,NA
CAWSVRSSGQGSGYTF,TGTGCCTGGAGTGTACGTTCGTCTGGACAGGGCAGTGGCTACACCTTC,TRBJ1-2,TRBD1,TRBV30,16,few
CASSLGLAGTRQETQYF,TGTGCCAGCAGCTTGGGACTAGCGGGGACCCGCCAAGAGACCCAGTACTTC,TRBJ2-5,TRBD2,TRBV5-4,17,few
CASSLVRTLGDYGYTF,TGTGCCAGCAGCTTAGTCCGGACACTAGGGGACTATGGCTACACCTTC,TRBJ1-2,NA,TRBV7-9,16,few
CASSDPSMTGPSNQPQHF,TGCGCCAGCAGTGACCCTTCAATGACAGGACCTAGCAATCAGCCCCAGCATTTT,TRBJ1-5,NA,TRBV10-2,18,NA
CASSNGDRNTGELFF,TGCGCCAGCAGCAATGGGGACAGGAACACCGGGGAGCTGTTTTTT,TRBJ2-2,TRBD1,TRBV5-1,15,NA
CASSQTPGTGSEAFF,TGCGCCAGCAGCCAGACTCCCGGGACAGGCTCCGAAGCTTTCTTT,TRBJ1-1,TRBD1,TRBV4-1,15,NA
CASSPRGKNEQFF,TGCGCCAGCAGCCCTCGGGGGAAAAATGAGCAGTTCTTC,TRBJ2-1,NA,TRBV4-1,13,few
CASSFPNYGYTF,TGTGCCAGCAGTTTTCCTAACTATGGCTACACCTTC,TRBJ1-2,NA,TRBV12-3/TRBV12-4,12,NA
CASTEGNSPLHF,TGTGCCAGCACCGAGGGAAATTCACCCCTCCACTTT,TRBJ1-6,NA,TRBV2,12,few
CSARPTGDQETQYF,TGCAGTGCTAGACCCACAGGGGACCAAGAGACCCAGTACTTC,TRBJ2-5,TRBD1,TRBV20-1,14,NA
CASSPQTGYNSPLHF,TGTGCCAGCAGTCCCCAGACTGGTTATAATTCACCCCTCCACTTT,TRBJ1-6,NA,TRBV27,15,few
CASTLGEDTVNTEAFF,TGTGCCAGCACCTTAGGGGAGGATACAGTGAACACTGAAGCTTTCTTT,TRBJ1-1,NA,TRBV12-3/TRBV12-4,16,many
CASSLVRLAGSTDTQYF,TGTGCCAGCAGCTTGGTCAGACTAGCGGGGAGCACAGATACGCAGTATTTT,TRBJ2-3,TRBD2,TRBV7-2,17,many
CASTKDRDNTDTQYF,TGTGCCAGTACCAAGGACAGGGACAACACAGATACGCAGTATTTT,TRBJ2-3,TRBD1,TRBV19,15,NA
CASSQDGGPGQGHYEKLFF,TGTGCCAGCAGCCAAGACGGAGGGCCGGGACAGGGGCATTATGAAAAACTGTTTTTT,TRBJ1-4,TRBD1,TRBV4-2,19,NA
CASSPLQLASGELFF,TGTGCCAGTAGTCCCTTGCAATTGGCCTCCGGGGAGCTGTTTTTT,TRBJ2-2,NA,TRBV19,15,NA
CSAQTGRYGYTF,TGCAGTGCACAGACAGGGCGATATGGCTACACCTTC,TRBJ1-2,TRBD1,TRBV20-1,12,NA
CASSFNPRSEETQYF,TGCGCCAGCAGCTTTAACCCAAGATCTGAGGAGACCCAGTACTTC,TRBJ2-5,NA,TRBV5-1,15,few
CASSLFFRGDLYEQYF,TGTGCCAGCAGCTTGTTTTTTCGCGGGGATCTCTACGAGCAGTACTTC,TRBJ2-7,NA,TRBV5-6,16,NA
CSGRGGAVDEQYF,TGCAGCGGCCGTGGCGGGGCGGTGGACGAGCAGTACTTC,TRBJ2-7,NA,TRBV29-1,13,NA
CASSEAARGGLTGELFF,TGTGCCAGCAGTGAAGCGGCTAGGGGGGGCCTGACCGGGGAGCTGTTTTTT,TRBJ2-2,NA,TRBV6-1,17,NA
CASSSTGTSEEQYF,TGTGCCAGCAGCTCGACGGGGACTAGCGAGGAGCAGTACTTC,TRBJ2-7,TRBD2,TRBV12-3/TRBV12-4,14,many
CASSFMADRARAGELFF,TGTGCCAGCAGTTTTATGGCCGACAGGGCTAGGGCCGGGGAGCTGTTTTTT,TRBJ2-2,TRBD1,TRBV12-3/TRBV12-4,17,few
CASSLDRAGGTYGYTF,TGTGCCAGCAGCTTAGATCGGGCAGGGGGGACCTATGGCTACACCTTC,TRBJ1-2,TRBD1,TRBV11-2,16,few
CATSGFKGTEAFF,TGTGCCACCTCCGGATTTAAAGGCACTGAAGCTTTCTTT,TRBJ1-1,NA,TRBV15,13,NA
CASRLLAASYNEQFF,TGTGCCAGCAGATTACTAGCGGCATCCTACAATGAGCAGTTCTTC,TRBJ2-1,TRBD2,TRBV6-5,15,few